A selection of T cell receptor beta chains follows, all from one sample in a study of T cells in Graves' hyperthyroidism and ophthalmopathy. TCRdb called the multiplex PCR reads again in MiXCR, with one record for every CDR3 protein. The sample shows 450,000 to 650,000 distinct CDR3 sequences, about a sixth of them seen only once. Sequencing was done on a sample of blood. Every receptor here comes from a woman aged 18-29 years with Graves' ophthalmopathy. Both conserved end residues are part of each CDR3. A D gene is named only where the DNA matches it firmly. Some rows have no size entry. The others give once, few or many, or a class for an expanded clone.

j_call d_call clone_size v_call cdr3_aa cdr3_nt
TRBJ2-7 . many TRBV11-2 CASSTTSGPRPSYEQYF TGTGCCAGCAGCACCACGTCGGGCCCTAGACCATCCTACGAGCAGTACTTC
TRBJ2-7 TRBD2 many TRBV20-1 CSAGRVVSGYEQYF TGCAGTGCCGGGAGGGTGGTCTCGGGCTACGAGCAGTACTTC
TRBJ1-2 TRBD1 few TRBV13 CASSPGQGEASYGYTF TGCGCCAGCAGTCCGGGACAGGGAGAAGCGAGCTATGGCTACACCTTC
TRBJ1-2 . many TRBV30 CAWSPTYGYTF TGTGCCTGGAGTCCCACCTATGGCTACACCTTC
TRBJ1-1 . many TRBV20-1 CSARVERAEAFF TGCAGTGCTAGAGTAGAGCGTGCTGAAGCTTTCTTT
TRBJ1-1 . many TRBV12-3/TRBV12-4 CASRVPGLTTEAFF TGTGCCAGCAGGGTCCCGGGGCTGACCACTGAAGCTTTCTTT
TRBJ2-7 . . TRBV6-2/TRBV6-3 CASSPPPEISYEQYF TGTGCCAGCAGCCCTCCCCCGGAGATCTCCTACGAGCAGTACTTC
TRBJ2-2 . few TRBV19 CASSILAGANTGELFF TGTGCCAGTAGTATTTTGGCGGGTGCGAACACCGGGGAGCTGTTTTTT
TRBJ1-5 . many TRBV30 CACAGSNQPQHF TGTGCCTGTGCGGGGAGCAATCAGCCCCAGCATTTT
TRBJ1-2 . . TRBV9 CASSVTFYGYTF TGTGCCAGCAGCGTTACATTCTATGGCTACACCTTC
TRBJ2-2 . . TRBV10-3 CAIRLAPGDTGELFF TGTGCCATCCGTCTAGCGCCGGGGGACACCGGGGAGCTGTTTTTT
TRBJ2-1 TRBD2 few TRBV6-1 CALMREAFYNEQFF TGTGCCCTGATGCGGGAGGCCTTCTACAATGAGCAGTTCTTC
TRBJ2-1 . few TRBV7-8 CASSLVIAGRVVTYNEQFF TGTGCCAGCAGCTTAGTTATTGCGGGAAGGGTGGTAACCTACAATGAGCAGTTCTTC
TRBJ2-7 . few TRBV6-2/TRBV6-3 CASSSDPYEQYF TGTGCCAGCAGTTCAGATCCCTACGAGCAGTACTTC
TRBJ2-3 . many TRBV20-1 CSASRSQVGDTQYF TGCAGTGCTAGCCGTAGCCAAGTAGGAGATACGCAGTATTTT
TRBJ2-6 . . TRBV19 CASSFRDGASGANVLTF TGTGCCAGTAGTTTCCGGGACGGAGCATCTGGGGCCAACGTCCTGACTTTC
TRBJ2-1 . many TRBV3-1 CASSQEPSVVFF TGTGCCAGCAGCCAAGAACCGTCAGTTGTGTTCTTC
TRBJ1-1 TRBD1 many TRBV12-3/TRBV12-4 CASSPQGDWDTEAFF TGTGCCAGCAGCCCCCAGGGGGACTGGGACACTGAAGCTTTCTTT
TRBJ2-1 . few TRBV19 CASSIGRGSPSYNEQFF TGTGCCAGTAGTATCGGCAGGGGTTCTCCCTCCTACAATGAGCAGTTCTTC
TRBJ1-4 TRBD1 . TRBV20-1 CSAAGGGGGANEKLFF TGCAGTGCCGCGGGGGGTGGAGGGGGCGCCAATGAAAAACTGTTTTTT
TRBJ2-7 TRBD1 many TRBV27 CASSLVGTVGAYEQYF TGTGCCAGCAGTTTAGTCGGGACAGTTGGTGCCTACGAGCAGTACTTC
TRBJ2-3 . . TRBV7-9 CASINRGGPDTQYF TGTGCCAGCATCAACAGAGGGGGGCCAGATACGCAGTATTTT
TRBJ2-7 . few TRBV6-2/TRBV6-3 CASTLLAGSEQYF TGTGCCAGCACTCTACTCGCGGGATCCGAGCAGTACTTC
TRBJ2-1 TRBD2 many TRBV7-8 CASSSKPGLAGVEQFF TGTGCCAGCAGCTCGAAACCGGGACTAGCGGGAGTTGAGCAGTTCTTC
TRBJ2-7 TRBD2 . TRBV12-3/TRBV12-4 CASSLGLAGGEQYF TGTGCCAGCAGCCTTGGACTAGCGGGAGGGGAGCAGTACTTC
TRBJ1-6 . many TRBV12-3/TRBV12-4 CASSLSGRGNSPLHF TGTGCCAGCAGTTTATCAGGGCGGGGTAATTCACCCCTCCACTTT
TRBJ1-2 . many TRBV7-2 CASSFLYGYTF TGTGCCAGCAGCTTCCTCTATGGCTACACCTTC
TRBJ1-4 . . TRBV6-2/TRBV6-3 CANSPGRTNEKLFF TGTGCCAACAGTCCAGGTCGGACTAATGAAAAACTGTTTTTT
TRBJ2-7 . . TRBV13 CASSLEAGSTYEQYF TGTGCCAGCAGCTTAGAGGCCGGGAGTACCTACGAGCAGTACTTC
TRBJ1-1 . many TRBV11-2 CASRADHVGLNTEAFF TGTGCCAGCAGGGCTGACCACGTAGGGCTGAACACTGAAGCTTTCTTT
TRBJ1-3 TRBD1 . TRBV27 CAGSLSEGGFSSGNTIYF TGTGCCGGCAGTTTATCGGAAGGGGGCTTCTCCTCTGGAAACACCATATATTTT
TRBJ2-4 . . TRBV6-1 CASSERHVAKNIQYF TGTGCCAGCAGTGAACGACATGTAGCCAAAAACATTCAGTACTTC
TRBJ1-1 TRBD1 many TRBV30 CAWSSGQGASEAFF TGTGCCTGGAGTTCCGGGCAGGGGGCGTCTGAAGCTTTCTTT
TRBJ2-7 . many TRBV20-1 CSARSRVTYEQYF TGCAGTGCTAGGAGCAGGGTAACCTACGAGCAGTACTTC
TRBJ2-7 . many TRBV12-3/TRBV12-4 CASSTRGEQYF TGTGCCAGCAGTACACGGGGCGAGCAGTACTTC
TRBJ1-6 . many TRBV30 CAWDDWAGTPLHF TGTGCCTGGGATGACTGGGCGGGGACACCCCTCCACTTT
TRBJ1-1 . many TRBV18 CASSPIGTVTEAFF TGTGCCAGCTCACCAATCGGGACGGTGACTGAAGCTTTCTTT
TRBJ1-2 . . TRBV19 CASIASDWRGEKGYTF TGTGCCAGTATCGCCAGTGATTGGCGGGGAGAGAAGGGCTACACCTTC
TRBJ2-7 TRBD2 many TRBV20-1 CSAILAGTYEQYF TGCAGTGCTATCCTAGCGGGAACCTACGAGCAGTACTTC
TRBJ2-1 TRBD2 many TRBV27 CASSDSGRANNEQFF TGTGCCAGCAGTGATAGCGGGAGGGCCAACAATGAGCAGTTCTTC
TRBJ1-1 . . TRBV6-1 CASSPMRGGDTEAFF TGTGCCAGCAGTCCCATGCGGGGGGGGGACACTGAAGCTTTCTTT